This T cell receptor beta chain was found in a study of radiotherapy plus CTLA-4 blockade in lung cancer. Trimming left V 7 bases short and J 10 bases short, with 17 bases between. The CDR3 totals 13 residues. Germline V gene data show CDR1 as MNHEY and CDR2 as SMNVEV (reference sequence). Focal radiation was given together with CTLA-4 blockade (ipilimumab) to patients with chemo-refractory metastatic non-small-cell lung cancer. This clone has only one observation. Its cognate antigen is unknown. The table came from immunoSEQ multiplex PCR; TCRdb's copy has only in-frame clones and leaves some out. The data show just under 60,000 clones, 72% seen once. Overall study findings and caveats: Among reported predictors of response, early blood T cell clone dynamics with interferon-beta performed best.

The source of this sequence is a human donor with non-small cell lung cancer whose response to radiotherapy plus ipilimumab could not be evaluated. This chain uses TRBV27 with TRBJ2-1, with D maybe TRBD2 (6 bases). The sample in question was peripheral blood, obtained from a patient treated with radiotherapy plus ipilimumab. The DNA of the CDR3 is TGTGCCAGCAAACTTATGGGGGGATGGGAGCAGTTCTTC. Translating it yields CASKLMGGWEQFF.